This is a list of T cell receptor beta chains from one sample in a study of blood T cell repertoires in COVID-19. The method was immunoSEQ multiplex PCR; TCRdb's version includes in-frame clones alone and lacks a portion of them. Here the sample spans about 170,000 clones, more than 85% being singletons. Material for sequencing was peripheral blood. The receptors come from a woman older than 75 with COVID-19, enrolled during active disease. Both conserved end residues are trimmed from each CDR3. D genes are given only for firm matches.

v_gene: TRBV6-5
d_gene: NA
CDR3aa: ASSYTDPNTEAF

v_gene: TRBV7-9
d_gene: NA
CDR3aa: ASSRQQETQY

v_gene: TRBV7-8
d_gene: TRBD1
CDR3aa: ASSLTGENSPLH

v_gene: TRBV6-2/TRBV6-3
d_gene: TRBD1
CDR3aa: ASSPRRGQTHSNYGYT

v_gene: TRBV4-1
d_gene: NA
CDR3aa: ASSRLARGMDTEAF

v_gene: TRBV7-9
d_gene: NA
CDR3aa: ASRPRKGWNEQF

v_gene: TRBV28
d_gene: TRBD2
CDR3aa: ASTITGLAGGLGDTQY

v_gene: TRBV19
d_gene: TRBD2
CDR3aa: ASTMRLAGGYEQY

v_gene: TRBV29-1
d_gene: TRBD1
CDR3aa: SVRQGVTDTQY

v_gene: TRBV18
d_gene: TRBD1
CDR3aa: ASSQQGAIMTEAF

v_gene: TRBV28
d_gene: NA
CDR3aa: ASRSTRGSYEQY

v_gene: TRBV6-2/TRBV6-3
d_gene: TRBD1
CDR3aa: ASSPRGEGYGYT

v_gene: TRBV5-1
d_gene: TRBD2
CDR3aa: ASSLGASGPNTDTQY

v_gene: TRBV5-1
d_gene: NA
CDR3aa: ASSPGSGILNQPQH

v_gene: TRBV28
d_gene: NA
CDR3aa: ASRTVSGNTIY

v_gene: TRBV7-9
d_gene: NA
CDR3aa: ASSLAEVPGNTIY

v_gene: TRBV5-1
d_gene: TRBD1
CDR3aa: ASSSGQGSDTQY

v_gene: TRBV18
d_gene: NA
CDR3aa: ASSPSPPGTEAF

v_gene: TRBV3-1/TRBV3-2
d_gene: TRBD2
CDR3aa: ASSPGLAGLNEQF

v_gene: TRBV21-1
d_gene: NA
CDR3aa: ASRKETSGISNPEQF

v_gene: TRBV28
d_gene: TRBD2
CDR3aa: ASSPTSAYQETQY

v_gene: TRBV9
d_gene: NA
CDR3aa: ARGGANVLT

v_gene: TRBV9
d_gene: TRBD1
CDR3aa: ASSSDRGSYNEQF

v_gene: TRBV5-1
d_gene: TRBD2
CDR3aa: ASSLGSGINTGELF

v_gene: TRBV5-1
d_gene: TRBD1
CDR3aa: ASRSGTGDTGELF

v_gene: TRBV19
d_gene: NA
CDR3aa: ASSRTFASRLNEQF

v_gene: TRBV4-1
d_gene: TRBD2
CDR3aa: ASSQHPDSRASGPNNEQF

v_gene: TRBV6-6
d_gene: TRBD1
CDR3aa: ASRFTGEDNQPQH

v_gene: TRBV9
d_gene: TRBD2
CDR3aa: ASSARGLAGAGEQY

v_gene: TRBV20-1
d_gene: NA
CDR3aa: SASVGTGSYEQY

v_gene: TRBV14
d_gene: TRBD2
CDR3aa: ASSHFSGRTYNEQF

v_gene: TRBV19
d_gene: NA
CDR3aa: ASSGRQVANTGELF

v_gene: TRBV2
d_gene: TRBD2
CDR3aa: ASSEVPLAGGVDTQY

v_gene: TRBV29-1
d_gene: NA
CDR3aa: SAIWGVGTTDTQY

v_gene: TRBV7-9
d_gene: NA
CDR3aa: ASRLLQAHPNYGYT

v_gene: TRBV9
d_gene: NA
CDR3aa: ASSEQGITNEQF

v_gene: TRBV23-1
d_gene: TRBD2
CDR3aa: ASSQSDGTSGRNPYEQY

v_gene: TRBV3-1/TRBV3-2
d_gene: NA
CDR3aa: ASSQGGLNTDTQY

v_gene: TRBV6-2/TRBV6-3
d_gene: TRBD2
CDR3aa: ASSGLPSGIEQY

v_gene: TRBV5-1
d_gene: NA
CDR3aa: ASSSGGGETSAGRGYT

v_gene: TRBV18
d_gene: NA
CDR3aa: ASSPDSYTGELF